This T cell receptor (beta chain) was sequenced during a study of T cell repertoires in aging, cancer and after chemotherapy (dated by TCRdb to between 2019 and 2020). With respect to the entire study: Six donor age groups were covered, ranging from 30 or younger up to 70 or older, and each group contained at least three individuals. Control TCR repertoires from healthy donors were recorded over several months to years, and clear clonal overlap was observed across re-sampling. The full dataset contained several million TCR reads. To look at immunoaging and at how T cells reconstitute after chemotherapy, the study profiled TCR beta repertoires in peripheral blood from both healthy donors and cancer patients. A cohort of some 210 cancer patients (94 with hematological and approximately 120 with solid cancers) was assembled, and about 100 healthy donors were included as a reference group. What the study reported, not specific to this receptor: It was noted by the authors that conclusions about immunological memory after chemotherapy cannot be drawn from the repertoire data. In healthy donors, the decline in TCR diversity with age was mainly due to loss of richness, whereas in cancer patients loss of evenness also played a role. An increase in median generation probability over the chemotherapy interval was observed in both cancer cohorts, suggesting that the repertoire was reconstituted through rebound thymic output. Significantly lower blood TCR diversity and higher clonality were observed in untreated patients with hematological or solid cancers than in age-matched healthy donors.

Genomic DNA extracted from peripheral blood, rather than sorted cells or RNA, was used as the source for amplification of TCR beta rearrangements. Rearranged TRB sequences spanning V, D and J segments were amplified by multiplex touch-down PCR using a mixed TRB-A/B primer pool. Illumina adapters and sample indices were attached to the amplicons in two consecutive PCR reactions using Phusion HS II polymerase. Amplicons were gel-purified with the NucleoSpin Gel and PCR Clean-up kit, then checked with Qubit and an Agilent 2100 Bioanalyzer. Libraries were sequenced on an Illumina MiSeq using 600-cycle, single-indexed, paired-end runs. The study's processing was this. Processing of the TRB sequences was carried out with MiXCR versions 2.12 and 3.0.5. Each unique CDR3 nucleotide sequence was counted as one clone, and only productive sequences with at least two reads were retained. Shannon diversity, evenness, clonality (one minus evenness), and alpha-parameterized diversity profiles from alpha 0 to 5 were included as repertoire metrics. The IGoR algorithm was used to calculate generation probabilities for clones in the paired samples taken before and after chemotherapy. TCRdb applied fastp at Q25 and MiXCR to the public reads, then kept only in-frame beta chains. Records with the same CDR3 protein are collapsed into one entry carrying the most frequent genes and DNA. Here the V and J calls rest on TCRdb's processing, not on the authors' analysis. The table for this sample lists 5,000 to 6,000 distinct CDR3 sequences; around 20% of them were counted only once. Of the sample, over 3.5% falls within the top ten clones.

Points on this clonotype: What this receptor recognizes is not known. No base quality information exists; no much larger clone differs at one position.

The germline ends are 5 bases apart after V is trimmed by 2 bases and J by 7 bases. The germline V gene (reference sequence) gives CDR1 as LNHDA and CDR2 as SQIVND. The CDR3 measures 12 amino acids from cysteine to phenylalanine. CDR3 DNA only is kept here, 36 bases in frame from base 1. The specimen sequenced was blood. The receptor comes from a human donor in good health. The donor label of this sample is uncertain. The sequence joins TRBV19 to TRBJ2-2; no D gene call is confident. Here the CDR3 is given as CASSIRSGELFF. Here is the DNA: TGTGCCAGTAGTATAAGGAGCGGGGAGCTGTTTTTT.